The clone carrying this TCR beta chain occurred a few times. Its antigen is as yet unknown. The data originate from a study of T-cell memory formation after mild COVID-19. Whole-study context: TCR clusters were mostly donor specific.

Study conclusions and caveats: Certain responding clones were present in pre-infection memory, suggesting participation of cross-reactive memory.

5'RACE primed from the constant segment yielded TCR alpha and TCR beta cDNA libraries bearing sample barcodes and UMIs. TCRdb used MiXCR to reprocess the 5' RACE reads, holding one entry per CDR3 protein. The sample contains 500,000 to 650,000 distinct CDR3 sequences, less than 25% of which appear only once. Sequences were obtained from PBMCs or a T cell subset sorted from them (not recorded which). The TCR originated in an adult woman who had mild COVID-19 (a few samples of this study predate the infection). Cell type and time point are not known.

The CDR3 nucleotides are TGTGCCAGCAGCCGCTACACCGGGCCCTACGAGCAGTACTTC. Amino acid sequence: CASSRYTGPYEQYF. This chain uses TRBV4-2 with TRBJ2-7; D is uncertain. Germline values: CDR1 LGHNA, CDR2 YNFKEQ. With 4 bases removed from V and 2 bases from J, the gap between germline ends came to 12 bases. The CDR3 consists of 14 residues.